A selection of T cell receptor beta chains follows, all from one sample in a study of vaccination and CD4 T cells after COVID-19. Which antigens these TCRs recognize remains unknown. TCRdb analysed the PCR reads with MiXCR anew, one entry per CDR3 protein. Of around 19,000 distinct CDR3 sequences in the sample, roughly 30% were seen once. The sequencing here drew on CD4+ T cells from blood, cultured in vitro, taken about 7 months after SARS-CoV-2 vaccination. Every receptor here comes from a human donor who had recovered from COVID-19. Both conserved end residues are part of each CDR3. Fields, in order: clone size, D gene, V gene, J gene, CDR3 protein, CDR3 DNA. D genes are given only for firm matches. Size tells how often a clone was seen (once, few, many) or the class of an expanded clone, and some rows leave it out.

clone size: .
D gene: .
V gene: TRBV12-2
J gene: TRBJ2-7
CDR3 protein: CASRGRGPAHCEQYF
CDR3 DNA: TGTGCAAGTCGGGGACGGGGGCCCGCGCATTGCGAGCAGTACTTC

clone size: few
D gene: .
V gene: TRBV20-1
J gene: TRBJ1-2
CDR3 protein: CSAETDRDGYTF
CDR3 DNA: TGCAGTGCGGAAACGGACAGAGACGGCTACACCTTC

clone size: few
D gene: TRBD1
V gene: TRBV11-2
J gene: TRBJ2-7
CDR3 protein: CASSWPPGQGVHEQYF
CDR3 DNA: TGTGCCAGCAGCTGGCCTCCGGGACAGGGCGTCCACGAGCAGTACTTC

clone size: few
D gene: .
V gene: TRBV28
J gene: TRBJ1-1
CDR3 protein: CASSPTGLGWTEAFF
CDR3 DNA: TGTGCCAGCAGTCCGACAGGCCTAGGGTGGACTGAAGCTTTCTTT

clone size: .
D gene: TRBD2
V gene: TRBV6-1
J gene: TRBJ2-7
CDR3 protein: CASRLGTSGGNEQYF
CDR3 DNA: TGTGCCAGCAGACTTGGGACTAGCGGGGGTAACGAGCAGTACTTC

clone size: .
D gene: .
V gene: TRBV7-2
J gene: TRBJ2-7
CDR3 protein: CASSSEGWKSSYEQYF
CDR3 DNA: TGTGCCAGCAGCTCCGAGGGGTGGAAAAGCTCCTACGAGCAGTACTTC

clone size: .
D gene: TRBD2
V gene: TRBV5-1
J gene: TRBJ2-2
CDR3 protein: CASSLLAGAAGELFF
CDR3 DNA: TGCGCCAGCAGCTTGCTAGCGGGAGCAGCCGGGGAGCTGTTTTTT

clone size: .
D gene: TRBD1
V gene: TRBV19
J gene: TRBJ1-5
CDR3 protein: CASTPIGTGNSPQHF
CDR3 DNA: TGTGCCAGTACCCCCATAGGGACAGGGAATTCCCCCCAGCATTTT

clone size: few
D gene: TRBD2
V gene: TRBV7-8
J gene: TRBJ2-7
CDR3 protein: CASSLAGTSGSYEQYF
CDR3 DNA: TGTGCCAGCAGCTTAGCGGGGACTAGCGGGAGCTACGAGCAGTACTTC

clone size: few
D gene: .
V gene: TRBV20-1
J gene: TRBJ2-1
CDR3 protein: CSAPDRSSYNEQFF
CDR3 DNA: TGCAGTGCCCCGGACCGGAGCTCCTACAATGAGCAGTTCTTC

clone size: few
D gene: TRBD1
V gene: TRBV28
J gene: TRBJ2-7
CDR3 protein: CASHRRGPYEQYF
CDR3 DNA: TGTGCCAGCCACCGAAGGGGGCCCTACGAGCAGTACTTC

clone size: few
D gene: TRBD2
V gene: TRBV20-1
J gene: TRBJ2-3
CDR3 protein: CSARDWRLAGSTDTQYF
CDR3 DNA: TGCAGTGCTAGAGATTGGAGGCTAGCGGGAAGTACAGATACGCAGTATTTT

clone size: few
D gene: .
V gene: TRBV10-3
J gene: TRBJ1-1
CDR3 protein: CAITEAGVFAEAFF
CDR3 DNA: TGTGCCATCACTGAGGCAGGGGTTTTCGCTGAAGCTTTCTTT

clone size: .
D gene: TRBD2
V gene: TRBV6-5
J gene: TRBJ2-1
CDR3 protein: CASSSGLAGYNEQFF
CDR3 DNA: TGTGCCAGCAGTTCCGGACTAGCGGGATACAATGAGCAGTTCTTC

clone size: .
D gene: .
V gene: TRBV7-9
J gene: TRBJ2-7
CDR3 protein: CASSPARQVPYEQYF
CDR3 DNA: TGTGCCAGCAGCCCCGCCCGACAGGTGCCCTACGAGCAGTACTTC

clone size: .
D gene: .
V gene: TRBV18
J gene: TRBJ1-1
CDR3 protein: CASSPLGIATEAFF
CDR3 DNA: TGTGCCAGCTCACCACTAGGGATAGCGACTGAAGCTTTCTTT

clone size: few
D gene: .
V gene: TRBV20-1
J gene: TRBJ1-5
CDR3 protein: CSAKNRDRRNQPQHF
CDR3 DNA: TGCAGTGCAAAGAACCGGGACCGACGCAATCAGCCCCAGCATTTT

clone size: few
D gene: .
V gene: TRBV6-1
J gene: TRBJ1-2
CDR3 protein: CASRWDGAEEPYGYTF
CDR3 DNA: TGTGCCAGCAGATGGGACGGCGCAGAGGAACCCTATGGCTACACCTTC

clone size: medium-sized
D gene: TRBD2
V gene: TRBV24-1
J gene: TRBJ2-5
CDR3 protein: CATSGTSGKETQYF
CDR3 DNA: TGTGCCACCAGTGGGACTAGCGGGAAAGAGACCCAGTACTTC

clone size: .
D gene: TRBD2
V gene: TRBV20-1
J gene: TRBJ2-1
CDR3 protein: CSAMSGRLYNEQFF
CDR3 DNA: TGCAGTGCTATGAGCGGGAGGCTCTACAATGAGCAGTTCTTC

clone size: .
D gene: .
V gene: TRBV11-2
J gene: TRBJ2-7
CDR3 protein: CASSFTYEQYF
CDR3 DNA: TGTGCCAGCAGCTTCACCTACGAGCAGTACTTC

clone size: .
D gene: TRBD1
V gene: TRBV24-1
J gene: TRBJ2-3
CDR3 protein: CATSESGQGPDTQYF
CDR3 DNA: TGTGCCACCAGTGAATCGGGACAGGGCCCCGATACGCAGTATTTT

clone size: .
D gene: TRBD2
V gene: TRBV11-3
J gene: TRBJ2-1
CDR3 protein: CASSLYGGGAINNEQFF
CDR3 DNA: TGTGCCAGCAGCTTATATGGGGGGGGTGCCATTAACAATGAGCAGTTCTTC

clone size: medium-sized
D gene: .
V gene: TRBV20-1
J gene: TRBJ1-5
CDR3 protein: CSAVEGGQPQHF
CDR3 DNA: TGCAGTGCCGTCGAGGGAGGGCAGCCCCAGCATTTT

clone size: .
D gene: TRBD2
V gene: TRBV19
J gene: TRBJ2-1
CDR3 protein: CASSPREVSYNEQFF
CDR3 DNA: TGTGCCAGTAGTCCCCGGGAGGTTTCCTACAATGAGCAGTTCTTC

clone size: .
D gene: .
V gene: TRBV28
J gene: TRBJ2-1
CDR3 protein: CASSLPPGDEQFF
CDR3 DNA: TGTGCCAGCAGTTTACCCCCTGGGGATGAGCAGTTCTTC

clone size: few
D gene: .
V gene: TRBV7-6
J gene: TRBJ1-6
CDR3 protein: CASSLGGSQAGSYNSPLHF
CDR3 DNA: TGTGCCAGCAGCTTAGGGGGCTCCCAAGCGGGCTCCTATAATTCACCCCTCCACTTT

clone size: .
D gene: .
V gene: TRBV20-1
J gene: TRBJ2-1
CDR3 protein: CSARRRFLGNEQFF
CDR3 DNA: TGCAGTGCTAGACGCCGTTTTTTGGGGAATGAGCAGTTCTTC

clone size: .
D gene: .
V gene: TRBV6-1
J gene: TRBJ1-2
CDR3 protein: CASMRAGGYTF
CDR3 DNA: TGTGCCAGCATGAGGGCAGGGGGCTACACCTTC

clone size: .
D gene: .
V gene: TRBV5-6
J gene: TRBJ1-1
CDR3 protein: CASSLLGVGNTEAFF
CDR3 DNA: TGTGCCAGCAGCTTACTGGGGGTAGGGAACACTGAAGCTTTCTTT

clone size: few
D gene: TRBD2
V gene: TRBV5-6
J gene: TRBJ2-3
CDR3 protein: CASSRGLAATDTQYF
CDR3 DNA: TGTGCCAGCAGCAGGGGACTAGCGGCTACAGATACGCAGTATTTT